This T cell receptor beta chain was recorded in a study of PD-L1 blockade in urothelial cancer. About the study: Intravenous atezolizumab, 1,200 mg every 3 weeks, was begun by patients in the mid-2010s. Men with urothelial cancer arising in the bladder made up most of the roughly 29 patients.

Time point defined: pretreatment peripheral blood. The patients had locally advanced or metastatic urothelial carcinoma. The protocol was immunoSEQ multiplex PCR, while the TCRdb copy is restricted to in-frame clones and leaves out a portion. The table lists 35,000 or so clones, roughly 84% of them singletons. In germline, CDR1 is MDHEN, CDR2 SYDVKM. J gave up 8 bases and V 3 bases, and 16 bases lay outside the gene matches. This CDR3 has 18 residues. This clonotype originated in a man in his fifties or sixties with urothelial cancer. The chain employs TRBV28 and TRBJ1-4; TRBD1 matches 9 bases. The source material was PBMCs, sampled around atezolizumab (anti-PD-L1) treatment. CDR3 bases: TGTGCCAGCAGTTTCGGGACAGGGAAGGGCGGAGGGAGGGAAAAACTGTTTTTT. This translates into CASSFGTGKGGGREKLFF.